The subject of this entry is one T cell receptor (beta chain). Its antigen is undetermined. Amplification used 60 Vbeta primers and 13 Jbeta primers. Generated by immunoSEQ multiplex PCR, the TCRdb table keeps only in-frame clones and is missing some. The sample gives 120,000 to 150,000 clones, roughly 80% of which show up once; approximately 3.2% is in the top ten. The data were obtained in a study of cytomegalovirus exposure and HLA in healthy donors. Overall study context: Falling in the Caucasian-associated ancestry cluster were about 82% of approximately 410 genotyped donors.

Broader study findings: A few chains linked to CMV were shown in vitro to be specific for CMV antigens.

This CDR3 is built from 15 residues. Trimming stripped 3 bases from V and 7 bases from J, with 16 bases between. CDR1 is SGHRS and CDR2 is YFSETQ in the germline V gene. The chain joins TRBV5-1 to TRBJ1-4; no reliable D call. The sequenced sample consisted of PBMCs. The sequence came from a man in his forties in good health and CMV-seronegative. The CDR3 loop is CASSSLEGGGEKLFF. In DNA form, the CDR3 reads TGCGCCAGCAGCTCCCTGGAAGGAGGAGGTGAAAAACTGTTTTTT.